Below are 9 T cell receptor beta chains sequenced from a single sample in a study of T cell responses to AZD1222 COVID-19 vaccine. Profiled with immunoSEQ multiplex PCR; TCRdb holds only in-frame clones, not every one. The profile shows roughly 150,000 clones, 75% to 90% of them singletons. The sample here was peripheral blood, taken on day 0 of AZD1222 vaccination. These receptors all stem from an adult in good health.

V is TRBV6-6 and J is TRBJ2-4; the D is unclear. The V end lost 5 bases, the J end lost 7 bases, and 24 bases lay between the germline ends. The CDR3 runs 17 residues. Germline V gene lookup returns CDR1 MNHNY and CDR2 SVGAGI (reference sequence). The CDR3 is CASSPPHSGLDRNIQYF. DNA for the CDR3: TGTGCCAGCAGTCCCCCCCATTCTGGCCTAGACCGGAACATTCAGTACTTC.

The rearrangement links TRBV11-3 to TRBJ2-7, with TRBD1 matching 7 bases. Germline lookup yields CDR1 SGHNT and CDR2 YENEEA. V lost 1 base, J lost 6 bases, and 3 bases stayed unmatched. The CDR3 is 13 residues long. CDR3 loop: CASSLVGGGEQYF. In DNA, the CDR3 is TGTGCCAGCAGCTTAGTAGGGGGCGGCGAGCAGTACTTC.

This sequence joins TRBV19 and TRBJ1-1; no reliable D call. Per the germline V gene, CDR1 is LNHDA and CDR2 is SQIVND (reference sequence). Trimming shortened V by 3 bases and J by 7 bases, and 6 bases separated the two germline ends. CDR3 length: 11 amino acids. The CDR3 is CASSIRNEAFF. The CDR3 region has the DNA TGTGCCAGTAGTATCCGAAATGAAGCTTTCTTT.

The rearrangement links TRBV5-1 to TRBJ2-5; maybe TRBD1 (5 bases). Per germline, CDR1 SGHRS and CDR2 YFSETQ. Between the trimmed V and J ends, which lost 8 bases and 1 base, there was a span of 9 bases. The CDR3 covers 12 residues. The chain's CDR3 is CASYGAQETQYF. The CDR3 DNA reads TGCGCCAGTTATGGGGCCCAAGAGACCCAGTACTTC.

The CDR3 region has the DNA TGCGCCAGCAGCTTGGCGCCAGGCACAGATACGCAGTATTTT. Translated, it gives CASSLAPGTDTQYF. V usage is TRBV5-1 and J usage is TRBJ2-3; D is undetermined. The germline V gene encodes CDR1 SGHRS and CDR2 YFSETQ. Deletions cut 0 bases from V and 1 base from J, with 6 bases between. The CDR3 is made up of 14 amino acids.

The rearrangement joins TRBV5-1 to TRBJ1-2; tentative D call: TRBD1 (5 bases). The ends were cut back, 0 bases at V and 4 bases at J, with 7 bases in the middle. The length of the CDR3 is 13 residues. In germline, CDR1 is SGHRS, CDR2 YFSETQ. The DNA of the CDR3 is TGCGCCAGCAGCTTGGGACAGCTCTATGGCTACACCTTC. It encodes CASSLGQLYGYTF.

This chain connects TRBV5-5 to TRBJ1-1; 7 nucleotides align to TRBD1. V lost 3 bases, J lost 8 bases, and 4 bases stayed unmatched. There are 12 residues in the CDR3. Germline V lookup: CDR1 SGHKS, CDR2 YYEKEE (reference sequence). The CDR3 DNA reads TGTGCCAGCAGCTCGGACAGGCTCGAAGCTTTCTTT. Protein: CASSSDRLEAFF.

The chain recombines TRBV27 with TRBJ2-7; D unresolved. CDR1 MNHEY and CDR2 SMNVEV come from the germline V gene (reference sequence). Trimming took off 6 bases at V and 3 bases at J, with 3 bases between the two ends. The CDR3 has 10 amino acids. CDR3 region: CASRFYEQYV. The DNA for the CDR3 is TGTGCCAGCAGATTCTACGAGCAGTACGTC.

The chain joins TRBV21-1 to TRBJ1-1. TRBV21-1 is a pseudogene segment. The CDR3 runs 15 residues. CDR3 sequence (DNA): TGTGCCAGCAGCAACGACGGGGGGAAGAACACTGAAGCTTTCTTT. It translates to CASSNDGGKNTEAFF.